Presented here are 14 T cell receptor beta chains from one specimen sequenced in a study of T cell repertoires in ileal Crohn's disease. Profiling relied on immunoSEQ multiplex PCR, and the TCRdb table lists in-frame clones only, not all of them. The table records over 13,000 clones, 80% of them present only once. Sequenced sample: ileal tissue. Every receptor here comes from an adult with Crohn's disease.

This clone was picked up a small number of times. The chain combines TRBV25-1 with TRBJ2-1; 11 positions match TRBD2. Germline lookup yields CDR1 MGHDK and CDR2 SYGVNS. The CDR3 extends over 18 amino acids. V shed 4 bases, J shed 0 bases, and the junction held 8 bases outside the gene matches. The DNA of the CDR3 is TGTGCCAGCAGTGGGGATACTAGCGGGGGTTACTCCTACAATGAGCAGTTCTTC. Protein: CASSGDTSGGYSYNEQFF.

CDR3 sequence reads: CASRGTRGRETQYF. As DNA, the CDR3 is TGTGCCAGCAGGGGGACTAGGGGTAGAGAGACCCAGTACTTC. The chain couples TRBV2 to TRBJ2-5; 8 nucleotides line up with TRBD2. CDR1 is SNHLY and CDR2 is FYNNEI in the germline V gene. The CDR3 totals 14 residues. J lost 4 bases, V lost 6 bases, and 7 bases had no gene match.

V is TRBV27 and J is TRBJ2-1; 11 positions agree with TRBD2. The CDR3 is 18 amino acids. Germline V gene lookup returns CDR1 MNHEY and CDR2 SMNVEV (reference sequence). V shed 5 bases and J 3 bases; nucleotides not matched to a gene: 12. CDR3: CASSPRGSGRAFYNEQFF. The CDR3 bases are TGTGCCAGCAGTCCCCGGGGTAGCGGGAGGGCCTTCTACAATGAGCAGTTCTTC.

This clone has just one count. The chain carries TRBV29-1 and TRBJ1-1; unclear D gene. The length of the CDR3 is 11 residues. The germline V and J ends were trimmed by 4 bases and 1 base, with 4 bases remaining between them. CDR1 is SQVTM and CDR2 is ANQGSEA in the germline V gene. The CDR3 spells CSVVRNTEAFF. The CDR3 nucleotides are TGCAGCGTTGTCAGGAACACTGAAGCTTTCTTT.

The DNA for the CDR3 is TGTGCCAGCAGTCCCCGGACAGGAAACCCCTATGGCTACACCTTC. This sequence encodes CASSPRTGNPYGYTF. J is TRBJ1-2 and V is TRBV7-2, with 7 positions matching TRBD1. CDR1 SGHTA and CDR2 FQGNSA come from the germline V gene. The junction had 11 bases not matched to a gene; V was cut back by 6 bases and J by 4 bases. The CDR3 is 15 amino acids.

The chain carries TRBV6-6 and TRBJ1-2; the D gene is possibly TRBD1 (5 bases). Germline V gene data show CDR1 as MNHNY and CDR2 as SVGAGI (reference sequence). The CDR3 runs 14 residues. Trimming stripped 5 bases from V and 4 bases from J, with 14 bases between. The CDR3 bases are TGTGCCAGCAGTCAAACAGGAGCAGTCTATGGCTACACCTTC. Protein product: CASSQTGAVYGYTF.

The chain couples TRBV6-5 to TRBJ1-6, with 8 bases matching TRBD1. The CDR3 spans 14 residues. The trim removed 5 bases at V and 9 bases at J, leaving 6 bases unmatched. Germline V gene lookup returns CDR1 MNHEY and CDR2 SVGAGI. CDR3 nucleotide sequence: TGTGCCAGCAGTGAAGACAGGGGCTCTTCACCCCTCCACTTT. It encodes CASSEDRGSSPLHF.

Only a few counts were recorded for this clone. For the CDR3, the DNA is TGTGCCAGCAGTTACTCGAGCGCGAAAGAGACCCAGTACTTC. It encodes CASSYSSAKETQYF. The chain has TRBV6-5 and TRBJ2-5, with no clear D. Germline V gives CDR1 MNHEY, CDR2 SVGAGI. V was shortened by 0 bases and J by 3 bases, with 8 bases between the two germline ends. The CDR3 runs to 14 residues.

V is TRBV6-5 and J is TRBJ1-6, with D uncertain. Germline V gives CDR1 MNHEY, CDR2 SVGAGI. The CDR3 length is 15 residues. The V and J ends lost 6 bases and 2 bases respectively, with 11 bases between them. Written as DNA, the CDR3 is TGTGCCAGCAGCCCGCTGGAGACCTATAATTCACCCCTCCACTTT. Amino acid sequence: CASSPLETYNSPLHF.

This clone was counted only a few times. The sample contains more than one DNA sequence encoding this CDR3. V and J are TRBV7-2 and TRBJ1-1; D remains unclear. The CDR3 loop spans 14 amino acids. V lost 5 bases and J 0 bases, leaving 10 bases between the germline ends. Germline V gives CDR1 SGHTA, CDR2 FQGNSA. The CDR3 nucleotides read TGTGCCAGCAGCCTCGAGCTGATGAACACTGAAGCTTTCTTT. The encoded protein is CASSLELMNTEAFF.

J is TRBJ2-2 and V is TRBV10-3, with a weak D call TRBD2 (6 bases). The germline gives CDR1 ENHRY, CDR2 SYGVKD. The CDR3 spans 15 residues. The V end lost 11 bases, the J end lost 0 bases, and 16 bases lay between the germline ends. The CDR3 loop reads CASSTGASNTGELFF. CDR3 nucleotides: TGTGCCTCCTCAACGGGAGCATCGAACACCGGGGAGCTGTTTTTT.

The chain has TRBV7-6 and TRBJ2-3; D is perhaps TRBD2 (6 bases). The CDR3 is 14 amino acids. Germline values: CDR1 SGHVS, CDR2 FNYEAQ. With 6 bases removed from V and 6 bases from J, the gap between germline ends came to 16 bases. CDR3 sequence reads: CASSVEAGRDTQYF. The DNA of the CDR3 is TGTGCCAGCAGTGTAGAGGCGGGGCGGGATACGCAGTATTTT.

The chain employs TRBV6-5 and TRBJ2-2, with D possibly being TRBD2 (5 bases). The CDR3 length is 15 residues. V gave up 8 bases and J gave up 0 bases, with 13 bases separating them. CDR1 MNHEY and CDR2 SVGAGI come from the germline V gene. The CDR3 DNA follows: TGTGCCAGCGCGGACTCCGGGGCGAACACCGGGGAGCTGTTTTTT. Residues: CASADSGANTGELFF.

The chain couples TRBV5-4 to TRBJ1-2; D remains ambiguous. The V end lost 3 bases, the J end lost 4 bases, and 16 bases lay between the germline ends. CDR1 and CDR2 (germline): SGHNT, YYREEE (reference sequence). This CDR3 spans 15 amino acids. The CDR3 DNA is TGTGCCAGCAGCTCAGTAGCCGGGAGTGGCTATGGCTACACCTTC. Its translation is CASSSVAGSGYGYTF. Full variable domain (missing parts from reference TRBV5-4 and TRBJ1-2): ETGVTQSPTHLIKTRGQQVTLRCSSQSGHNTVSWYQQALGQGPQFIFQYYREEENGRGNFPPRFSGLQFPNYSSELNVNALELDDSALYLCASSSVAGSGYGYTFGSGTRLTVV.